A selection of T cell receptor beta chains follows, all from one sample in a study of cytomegalovirus exposure and HLA in healthy donors. Profiling relied on immunoSEQ multiplex PCR, and the TCRdb table lists in-frame clones only, not all of them. The sample contains roughly 100,000 clones, 70% to 85% of which appear only once. Sequencing input: PBMCs. The receptors shown here come from a man aged 55-75 years in good health and CMV-seronegative. Each CDR3 is given with its conserved first and last residue. A D gene is named only where the DNA matches it firmly. Clone size is shown for a subset of rows, as once, few, many or a class of expanded clone.

>TRBV18|TRBJ1-6|TRBD1|NA
TGTGCCAGCTCAACGGGACAGGGGAGGAATTCACCCCTCCACTTT
CASSTGQGRNSPLHF
>TRBV7-2|TRBJ2-1|NA|NA
TGTGCCAGCAGTTCCGCGGGGGCCTCCTACAATGAGCAGTTCTTC
CASSSAGASYNEQFF
>TRBV6-5|TRBJ1-3|TRBD1|once
TGTGCCAGTTCCAGGGGGACATCTGGAAACACCATATATTTT
CASSRGTSGNTIYF
>TRBV21-1|TRBJ2-7|NA|NA
TGTGCCAGCAGCGCCTCACAGGGAAGCTCCTACGAGCAGTACTTC
CASSASQGSSYEQYF
>TRBV7-9|TRBJ2-4|NA|few
TGTGCCAGCGGAGCGATAAACATTCAGTACTTC
CASGAINIQYF
>TRBV7-3|TRBJ2-2|NA|NA
TGTGCCAGCAGCCCCGACTCCGCCATCGGGGAGCTGTTTTTT
CASSPDSAIGELFF
>TRBV5-1|TRBJ1-4|NA|NA
TGCGCCAGCAGCTTGGCCTTCGCCGGGTCAACTAATGAAAAACTGTTTTTT
CASSLAFAGSTNEKLFF
>TRBV5-1|TRBJ2-5|NA|NA
TGCGCCAGCAGCTTGGCTCTGTACCAAGAGACCCAGTACTTC
CASSLALYQETQYF
>TRBV6-5|TRBJ2-7|NA|NA
TGTGCCAGCAGTTACGCGAGGAAGCAGTACTTC
CASSYARKQYF
>TRBV7-2|TRBJ1-6|NA|NA
TGTGCCAGCAGCTTAGTGGAGGCGCCTAATTCACCCCTCCACTTT
CASSLVEAPNSPLHF
>TRBV27|TRBJ1-1|NA|NA
TGTGCCAGCAGGGCCACCCAAGCTAACACAGAGGGTACTGAAGCTTTCTTT
CASRATQANTEGTEAFF
>TRBV4-3|TRBJ2-3|NA|NA
TGCGCCAGCAGCCCCCAAGGCGGGACAGCTTACACAGATACGCAGTATTTT
CASSPQGGTAYTDTQYF
>TRBV7-2|TRBJ2-1|TRBD1|NA
TGTGCCAGCAGATTCCCTGGGGGACAGGGGTCAAATGAGCAGTTCTTC
CASRFPGGQGSNEQFF
>TRBV7-3|TRBJ1-6|NA|NA
TGTGCCAGCAGCCAAACGGGAGCTCTAGGTTCACCCCTCCACTTT
CASSQTGALGSPLHF
>TRBV7-9|TRBJ1-1|TRBD1|NA
TGTGCCAGCAACGAACGGACAGGGCCGGGTGTCGAAGCTTTCTTT
CASNERTGPGVEAFF
>TRBV29-1|TRBJ1-2|TRBD1|NA
TGCAGCGTTGACCACAGGGGGCGGGGTAGGAACTATGGCTACACCTTC
CSVDHRGRGRNYGYTF
>TRBV7-8|TRBJ1-1|NA|NA
TGTGCCAGCAGCTCTCCCGTCGAGGGGGTGAACACTGAAGCTTTCTTT
CASSSPVEGVNTEAFF
>TRBV27|TRBJ1-2|NA|NA
TGTGCCAGCAGTTTAAAGTTTCCGGGGTCCTTGAAGTATGGCTACACCTTC
CASSLKFPGSLKYGYTF
>TRBV9|TRBJ1-4|NA|NA
TGTGCCAGCAGCGCCCTACAGGGATTGAATGAAAAACTGTTTTTT
CASSALQGLNEKLFF
>TRBV9|TRBJ2-3|NA|NA
TGTGCCAGCAGCGTAGACTTCCCACGGTCAGATACGCAGTATTTT
CASSVDFPRSDTQYF
>TRBV4-1|TRBJ1-6|NA|NA
TGCGCCAGCAGCCGTAAGGGGGAACCCCCCCAAATAAGATCACCCCTCCACTTT
CASSRKGEPPQIRSPLHF
>TRBV10-3|TRBJ1-1|NA|NA
TGTGCCTCCCAGGGAAGGGACACTGAAGCTTTCTTT
CASQGRDTEAFF
>TRBV6-6|TRBJ2-3|TRBD2|NA
TGTGCCACCCACCCTGGCGGGGGGGCGGATACGCAGTATTTT
CATHPGGGADTQYF
>TRBV30|TRBJ2-1|TRBD2|NA
TGTGCCTGGAGTGGGCCCGGACTAGCGGGGATTCATGAGCAGTTCTTC
CAWSGPGLAGIHEQFF
>TRBV6-1|TRBJ1-6|TRBD1|NA
TGTGCCAGCAGTGAGGACAGGGTTCGTAATTCACCCCTCCACTTT
CASSEDRVRNSPLHF
>TRBV4-2|TRBJ1-2|TRBD1|NA
TGTGCCAGCAGCCAAGAAACAGGGGGCGTCTACGGCTACACCTTC
CASSQETGGVYGYTF
>TRBV15|TRBJ2-2|NA|NA
TGTGCCACCAGCAGAGCCGGACAAAGTGGGTCGCGGACCGGGGAGCTGTTTTTT
CATSRAGQSGSRTGELFF
>TRBV18|TRBJ1-4|TRBD1|few
TGTGCCAGCTCCGAGGGGGCAGCTAATGAAAAACTGTTTTTT
CASSEGAANEKLFF
>TRBV14|TRBJ2-3|TRBD1|NA
TGTGCCAGCAGCCTCCGGACAGGGGGTACAGATACGCAGTATTTT
CASSLRTGGTDTQYF
>TRBV15|TRBJ2-5|TRBD2|few
TGTGCCACCAGCAGATTACCGGGGGGTTCGGAGACCCAGTACTTC
CATSRLPGGSETQYF
>TRBV6-1|TRBJ2-7|TRBD1|NA
TGTGCCAGCAGGTTAGGGGGCGCGTCCTACGAGCAGTACTTC
CASRLGGASYEQYF
>TRBV7-2|TRBJ2-3|TRBD2|NA
TGTGCCAGCAGCTCCCGGAGTAGCGGGGAAGATACGCAGTATTTT
CASSSRSSGEDTQYF
>TRBV9|TRBJ1-5|NA|NA
TGTGCCAGCAGCGTAGCCGTCACGGGACAGCCCCAGCATTTT
CASSVAVTGQPQHF
>TRBV30|TRBJ2-1|TRBD2|NA
TGTGCCTGGAGCCACGGACTAGCGGGCCTCAATGAGCAGTTCTTC
CAWSHGLAGLNEQFF
>TRBV4-3|TRBJ2-1|TRBD2|NA
TGCGCCAGCAGCCTGGGACTAGCGGCGAGCAATGAGCAGTTCTTC
CASSLGLAASNEQFF
>TRBV19|TRBJ2-4|NA|NA
TGTGCCAGTAGTAACTGGACACTGGGGGCCAAAAACATTCAGTACTTC
CASSNWTLGAKNIQYF